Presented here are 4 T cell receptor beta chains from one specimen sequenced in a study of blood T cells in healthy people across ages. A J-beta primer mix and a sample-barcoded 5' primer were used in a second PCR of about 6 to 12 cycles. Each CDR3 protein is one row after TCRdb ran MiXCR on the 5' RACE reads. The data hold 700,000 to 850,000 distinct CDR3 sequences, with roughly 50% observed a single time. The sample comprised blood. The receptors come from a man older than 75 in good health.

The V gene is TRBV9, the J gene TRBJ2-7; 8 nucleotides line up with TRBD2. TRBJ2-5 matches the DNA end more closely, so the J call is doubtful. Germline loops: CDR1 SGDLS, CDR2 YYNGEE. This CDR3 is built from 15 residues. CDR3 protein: CASSASGSSQETQYF. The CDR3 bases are TGTGCCAGCAGTGCTAGCGGGTCCTCCCAAGAGACCCAGTACTTC.

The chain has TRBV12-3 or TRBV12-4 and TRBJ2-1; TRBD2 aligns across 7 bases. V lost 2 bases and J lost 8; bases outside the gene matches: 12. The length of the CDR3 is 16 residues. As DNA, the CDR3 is TGTGCCAGCAGTTTAAGGCCCGCGGGGGTCGTGGATGAGCAGTTCTTC. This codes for CASSLRPAGVVDEQFF.

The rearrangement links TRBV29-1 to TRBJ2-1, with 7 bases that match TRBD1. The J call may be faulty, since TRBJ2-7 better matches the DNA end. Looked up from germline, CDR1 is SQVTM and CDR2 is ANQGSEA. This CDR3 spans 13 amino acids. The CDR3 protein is CSAGDSSYNEQYF. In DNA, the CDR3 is TGCAGCGCCGGGGACAGTTCCTACAATGAGCAGTACTTC.

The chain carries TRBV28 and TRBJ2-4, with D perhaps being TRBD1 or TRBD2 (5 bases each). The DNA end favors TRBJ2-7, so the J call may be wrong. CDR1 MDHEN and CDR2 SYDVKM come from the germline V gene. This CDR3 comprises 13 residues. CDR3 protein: CATFRGLAYEQYF. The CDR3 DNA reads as TGTGCCACCTTCCGGGGCCTAGCCTACGAGCAGTACTTC.